This T cell receptor (beta chain) was identified in a study of tumor and adjacent non-tumor tissue in lung cancer. At the level of the study: Approximately 4 million productive TCRbeta reads were obtained per sample on average.

TCRbeta libraries were built with three rounds of nested PCR, modified from ARM-PCR. TCRdb re-called the multiplex PCR reads through MiXCR, storing one row per CDR3 protein. The repertoire holds about 98,000 distinct CDR3 sequences, more than 80% seen once, with about 30% in the top ten. General study results and limits: Higher tumor TCR diversity was associated with shorter survival. Top 100 clones took a larger repertoire share in normal lung.

The length of the CDR3 is 13 residues. CDR1 and CDR2 (germline): SGHAT, FQNNGV. Concerning this clonotype: Its antigen remains unidentified. A junction boundary mismatches the germline segment, possibly from a read error.

No cell sorting was done before RNA was extracted from the tissue. Distant lung tissue was collected more than 3 cm away from the tumor edge. This sequence joins TRBV11-2 and TRBJ2-1; D is unclear. The sample consisted of distant non-tumor lung tissue. The receptor was isolated from a man aged 55 to 70 with small cell lung cancer. The DNA for the CDR3 is TGTGCCAGTAGCTTAGGGCGCAACATTGAGCAGTTCTTC. This gives the protein CASSLGRNIEQFF. The full variable domain, completed using reference TRBV11-2 and TRBJ2-1, is EAGVAQSPRYKIIEKRQSVAFWCNPISGHATLYWYQQILGQGPKLLIQFQNNGVVDDSQLPKDRFSAERLKGVDSTLKIQPAKLEDSAVYLCASSLGRNIEQFFGPGTRLTVL.